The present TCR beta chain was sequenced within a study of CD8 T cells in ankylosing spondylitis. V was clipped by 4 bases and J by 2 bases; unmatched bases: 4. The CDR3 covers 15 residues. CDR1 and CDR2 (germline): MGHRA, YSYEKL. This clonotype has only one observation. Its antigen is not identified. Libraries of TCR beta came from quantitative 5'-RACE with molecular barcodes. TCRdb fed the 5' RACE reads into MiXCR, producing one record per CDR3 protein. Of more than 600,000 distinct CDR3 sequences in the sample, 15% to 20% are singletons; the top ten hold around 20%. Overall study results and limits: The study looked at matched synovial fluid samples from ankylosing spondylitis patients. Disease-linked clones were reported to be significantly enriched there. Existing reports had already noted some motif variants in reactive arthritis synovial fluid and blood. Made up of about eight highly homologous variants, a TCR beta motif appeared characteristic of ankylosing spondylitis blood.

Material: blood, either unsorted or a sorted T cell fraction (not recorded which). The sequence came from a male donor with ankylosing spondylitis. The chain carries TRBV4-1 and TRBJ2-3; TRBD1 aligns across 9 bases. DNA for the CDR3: TGCGCCAGCAGCCCACAGGGGGCCACCACAGATACGCAGTATTTT. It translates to CASSPQGATTDTQYF.